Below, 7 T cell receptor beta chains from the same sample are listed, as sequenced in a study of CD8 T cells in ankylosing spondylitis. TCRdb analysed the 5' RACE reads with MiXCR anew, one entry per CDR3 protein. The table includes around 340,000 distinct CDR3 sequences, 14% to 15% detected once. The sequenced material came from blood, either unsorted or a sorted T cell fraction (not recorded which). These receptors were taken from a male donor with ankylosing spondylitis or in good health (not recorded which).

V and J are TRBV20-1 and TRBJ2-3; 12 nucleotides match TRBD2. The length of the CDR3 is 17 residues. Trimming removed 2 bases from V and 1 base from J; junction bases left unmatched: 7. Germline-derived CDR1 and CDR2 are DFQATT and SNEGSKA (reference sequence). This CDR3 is CSARLLAGGSGTDTQYF. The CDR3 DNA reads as TGCAGTGCTAGACTACTAGCGGGGGGCTCGGGCACAGATACGCAGTATTTT.

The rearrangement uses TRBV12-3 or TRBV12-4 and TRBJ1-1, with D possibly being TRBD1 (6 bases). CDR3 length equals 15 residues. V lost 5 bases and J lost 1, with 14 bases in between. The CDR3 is CASSHTGTTNTEAFF. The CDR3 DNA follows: TGTGCCAGCAGTCATACCGGGACAACGAACACTGAAGCTTTCTTT.

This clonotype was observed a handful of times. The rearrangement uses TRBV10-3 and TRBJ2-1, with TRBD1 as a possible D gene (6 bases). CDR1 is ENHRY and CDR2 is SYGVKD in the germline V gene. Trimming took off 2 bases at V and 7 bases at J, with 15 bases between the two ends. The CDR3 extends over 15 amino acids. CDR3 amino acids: CAISEGLGHQNEQFF. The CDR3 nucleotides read TGTGCCATCAGTGAGGGATTGGGACACCAAAATGAGCAGTTCTTC.

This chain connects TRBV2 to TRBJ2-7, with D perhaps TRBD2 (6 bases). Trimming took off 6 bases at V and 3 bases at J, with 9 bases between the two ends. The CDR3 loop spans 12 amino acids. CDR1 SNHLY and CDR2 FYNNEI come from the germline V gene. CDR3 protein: CASRFSGYEQYF. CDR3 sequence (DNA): TGTGCCAGCAGATTTAGCGGCTACGAGCAGTACTTC.

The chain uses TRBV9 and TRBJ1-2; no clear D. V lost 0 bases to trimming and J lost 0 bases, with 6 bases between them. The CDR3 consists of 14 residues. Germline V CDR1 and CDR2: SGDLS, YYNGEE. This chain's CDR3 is CASSVGGANYGYTF. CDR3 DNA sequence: TGTGCCAGCAGCGTAGGGGGTGCTAACTATGGCTACACCTTC.

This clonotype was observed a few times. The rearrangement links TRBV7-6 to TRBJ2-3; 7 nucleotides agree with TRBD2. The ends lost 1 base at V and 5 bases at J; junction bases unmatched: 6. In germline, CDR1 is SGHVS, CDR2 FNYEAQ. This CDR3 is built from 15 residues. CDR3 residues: CASSLDVGRGDTQYF. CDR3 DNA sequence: TGTGCCAGCAGCTTAGATGTAGGGAGGGGAGATACGCAGTATTTT.

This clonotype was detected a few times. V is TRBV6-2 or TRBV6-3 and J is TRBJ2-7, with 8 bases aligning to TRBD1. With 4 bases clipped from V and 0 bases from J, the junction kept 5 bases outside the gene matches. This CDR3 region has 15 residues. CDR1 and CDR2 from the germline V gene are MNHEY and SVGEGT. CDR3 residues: CASSSQDRGSYEQYF. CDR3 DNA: TGTGCCAGCAGTTCGCAAGACAGGGGCTCCTACGAGCAGTACTTC.